This T cell receptor (beta chain) stems from a study of cytomegalovirus exposure and HLA in healthy donors. Study background: T cells numbering around 190 million yielded 90 million to 140 million unique TCR beta sequences in an earlier analysis. Study results and caveats: Later analysis demonstrated an association between a missense DCLRE1C variant and TCR beta V- and J-gene trimming. Rarity held for most TCR sequences, but there were some public TCRs that occurred in many donors.

PCR was performed using 60 Vbeta and 13 Jbeta primers. In the study's own analysis: Later reanalysis found 70 million to 95 million unique TCR beta chains, about 10 million of them shared. TCRdb's table, derived via immunoSEQ multiplex PCR, lists solely in-frame clones and lacks some. Clone size and V and J calls were adopted from that table, with D and trimming inferred from the DNA. Seen here are more than 95,000 clones, about 80% observed once, and the top ten hold roughly a tenth. As for this clone: Its antigen is not known.

The clonotype was recovered from a man aged 25 to 40 in good health and CMV-seropositive. Source material: PBMCs.

The chain's CDR3 is CASSLGLGGTTLEQYF. The CDR3 nucleotides read TGCGCCAGCAGCTTGGGACTGGGGGGTACTACGTTGGAGCAGTACTTC. The chain employs TRBV5-1 and TRBJ2-7, with D tentatively TRBD2 (6 bases). Germline lookup yields CDR1 SGHRS and CDR2 YFSETQ. V was trimmed by 0 bases and J by 7 bases, leaving 20 bases between them. This CDR3 has 16 amino acids.